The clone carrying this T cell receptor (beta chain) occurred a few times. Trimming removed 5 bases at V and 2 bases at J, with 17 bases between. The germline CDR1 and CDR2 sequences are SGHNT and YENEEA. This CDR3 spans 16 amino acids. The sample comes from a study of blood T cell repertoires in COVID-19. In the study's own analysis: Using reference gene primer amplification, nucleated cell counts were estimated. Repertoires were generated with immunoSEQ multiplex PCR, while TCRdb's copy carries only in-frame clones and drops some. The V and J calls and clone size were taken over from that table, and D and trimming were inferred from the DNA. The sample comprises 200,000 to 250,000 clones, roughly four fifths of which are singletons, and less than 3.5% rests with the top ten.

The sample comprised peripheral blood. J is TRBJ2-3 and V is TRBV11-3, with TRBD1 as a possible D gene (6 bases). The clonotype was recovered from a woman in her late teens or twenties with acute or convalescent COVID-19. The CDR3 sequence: CASSRGQGTYTDTQYF. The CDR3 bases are TGTGCCAGCAGCAGAGGGCAGGGGACATACACAGATACGCAGTATTTT. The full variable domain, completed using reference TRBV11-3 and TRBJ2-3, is EAGVVQSPRYKIIEKKQPVAFWCNPISGHNTLYWYLQNLGQGPELLIRYENEEAVDDSQLPKDRFSAERLKGVDSTLKIQPAELGDSAVYLCASSRGQGTYTDTQYFGPGTRLTVL.